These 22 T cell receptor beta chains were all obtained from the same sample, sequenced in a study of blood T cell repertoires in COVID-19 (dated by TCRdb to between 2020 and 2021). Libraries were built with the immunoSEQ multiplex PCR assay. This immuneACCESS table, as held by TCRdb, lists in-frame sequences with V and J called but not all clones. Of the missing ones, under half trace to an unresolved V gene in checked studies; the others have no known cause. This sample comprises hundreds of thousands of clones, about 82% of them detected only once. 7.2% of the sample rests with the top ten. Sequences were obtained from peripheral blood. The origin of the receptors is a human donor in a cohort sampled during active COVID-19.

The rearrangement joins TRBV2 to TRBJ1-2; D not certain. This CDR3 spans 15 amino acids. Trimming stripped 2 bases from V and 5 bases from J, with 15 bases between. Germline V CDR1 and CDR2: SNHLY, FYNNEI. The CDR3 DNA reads TGTGCCAGCAGTGAACCGGGGTTGGGCGGATATGGCTACACCTTC. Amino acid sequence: CASSEPGLGGYGYTF.

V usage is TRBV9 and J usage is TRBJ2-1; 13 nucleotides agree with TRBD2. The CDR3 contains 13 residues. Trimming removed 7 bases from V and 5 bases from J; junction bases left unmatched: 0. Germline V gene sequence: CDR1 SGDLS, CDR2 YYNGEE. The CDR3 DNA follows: TGTGCCAGCGGACTAGCGGGGGACAATGAGCAGTTCTTC. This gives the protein CASGLAGDNEQFF.

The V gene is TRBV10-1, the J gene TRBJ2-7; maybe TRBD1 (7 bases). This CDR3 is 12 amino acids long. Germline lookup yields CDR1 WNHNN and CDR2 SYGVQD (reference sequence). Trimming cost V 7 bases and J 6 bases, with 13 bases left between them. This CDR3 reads CASTSGGGEQYF. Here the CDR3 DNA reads TGCGCCAGCACGTCAGGGGGAGGCGAGCAGTACTTC.

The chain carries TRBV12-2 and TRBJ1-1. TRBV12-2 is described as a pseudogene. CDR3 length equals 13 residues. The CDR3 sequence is CASRLVFRSEAFF. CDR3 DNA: TGTGCAAGTCGCTTAGTCTTCCGGTCTGAAGCTTTCTTT.

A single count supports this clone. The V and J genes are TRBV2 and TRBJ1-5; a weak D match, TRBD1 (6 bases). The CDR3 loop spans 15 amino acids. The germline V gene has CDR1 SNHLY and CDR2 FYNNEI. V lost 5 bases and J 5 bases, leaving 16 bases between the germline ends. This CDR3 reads CASSLRGVVHQPQHF. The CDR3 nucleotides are TGTGCCAGCAGTCTCAGGGGAGTTGTCCATCAGCCCCAGCATTTT.

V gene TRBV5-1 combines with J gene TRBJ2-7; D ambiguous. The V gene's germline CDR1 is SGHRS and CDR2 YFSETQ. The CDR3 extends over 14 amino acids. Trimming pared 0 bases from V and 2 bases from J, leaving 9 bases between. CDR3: CASSLEELAYEQYF. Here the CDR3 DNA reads TGCGCCAGCAGCTTGGAAGAGTTAGCCTACGAGCAGTACTTC.

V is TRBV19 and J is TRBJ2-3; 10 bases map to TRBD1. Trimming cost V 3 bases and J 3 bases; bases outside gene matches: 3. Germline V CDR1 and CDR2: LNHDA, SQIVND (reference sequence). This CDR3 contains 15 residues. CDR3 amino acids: CASSIWTGGTDTQYF. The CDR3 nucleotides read TGTGCCAGTAGTATCTGGACAGGGGGAACAGATACGCAGTATTTT.

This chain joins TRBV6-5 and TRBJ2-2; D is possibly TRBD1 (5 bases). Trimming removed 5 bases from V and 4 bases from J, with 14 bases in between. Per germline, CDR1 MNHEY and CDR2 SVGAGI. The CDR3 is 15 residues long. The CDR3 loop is CASSKPGFSTGELFF. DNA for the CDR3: TGTGCCAGCAGTAAGCCAGGGTTTAGCACCGGGGAGCTGTTTTTT.

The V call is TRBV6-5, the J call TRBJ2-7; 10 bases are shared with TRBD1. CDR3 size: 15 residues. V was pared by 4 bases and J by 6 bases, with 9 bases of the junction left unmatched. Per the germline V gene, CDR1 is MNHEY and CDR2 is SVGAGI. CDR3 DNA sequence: TGTGCCAGCAGTTTTCAGGGGACAGGGGTGTCCGAGCAGTACTTC. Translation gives CASSFQGTGVSEQYF.

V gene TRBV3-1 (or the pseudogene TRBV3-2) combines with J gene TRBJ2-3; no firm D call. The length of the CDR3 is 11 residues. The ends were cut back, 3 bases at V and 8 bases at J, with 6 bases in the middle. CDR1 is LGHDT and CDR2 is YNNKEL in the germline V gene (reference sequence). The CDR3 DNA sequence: TGTGCCAGCAGCCAGTTCGGTACGCAGTATTTT. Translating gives CASSQFGTQYF.

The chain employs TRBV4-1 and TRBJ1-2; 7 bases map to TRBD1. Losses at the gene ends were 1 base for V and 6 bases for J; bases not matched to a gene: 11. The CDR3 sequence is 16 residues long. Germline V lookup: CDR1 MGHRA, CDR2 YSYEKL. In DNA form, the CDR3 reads TGCGCCAGCAGCCAAGGAGCGGCCAGGGGGGTGAATGGCTACACCTTC. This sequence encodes CASSQGAARGVNGYTF.

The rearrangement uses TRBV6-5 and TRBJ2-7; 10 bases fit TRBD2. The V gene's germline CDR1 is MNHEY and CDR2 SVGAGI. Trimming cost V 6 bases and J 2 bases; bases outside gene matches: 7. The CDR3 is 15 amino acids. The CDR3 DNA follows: TGTGCCAGCAGCGTACTAGCGGGGTCTGCCTACGAGCAGTACTTC. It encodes CASSVLAGSAYEQYF.

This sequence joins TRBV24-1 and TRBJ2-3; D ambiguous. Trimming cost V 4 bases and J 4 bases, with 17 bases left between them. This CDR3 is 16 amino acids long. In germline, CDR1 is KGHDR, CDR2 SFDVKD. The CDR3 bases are TGTGCCACCAGTGACTCCGACCCCAGGCAGCCAGATACGCAGTATTTT. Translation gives CATSDSDPRQPDTQYF.

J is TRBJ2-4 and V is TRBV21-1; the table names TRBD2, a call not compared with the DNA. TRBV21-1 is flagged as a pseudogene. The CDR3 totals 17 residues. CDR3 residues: CASSRDGWRVAKNIQYF. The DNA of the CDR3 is TGTGCCAGCAGCAGAGACGGGTGGCGGGTGGCCAAAAACATTCAGTACTTC.

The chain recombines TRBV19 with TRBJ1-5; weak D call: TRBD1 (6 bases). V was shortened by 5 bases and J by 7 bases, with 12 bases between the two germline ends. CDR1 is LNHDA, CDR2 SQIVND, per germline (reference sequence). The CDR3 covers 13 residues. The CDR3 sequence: CASSPGAGQPQHF. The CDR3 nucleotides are TGTGCCAGTAGTCCAGGGGCTGGGCAGCCCCAGCATTTT.

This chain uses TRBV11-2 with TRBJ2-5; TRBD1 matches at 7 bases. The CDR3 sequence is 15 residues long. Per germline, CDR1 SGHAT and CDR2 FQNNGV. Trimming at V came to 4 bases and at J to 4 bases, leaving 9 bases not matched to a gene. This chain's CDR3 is CASSSRQGRSETQYF. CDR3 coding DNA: TGTGCCAGCAGCTCCCGACAGGGAAGGTCAGAGACCCAGTACTTC.

Here the CDR3 DNA reads TGTGCCAGCAGCAGGACAGGCGTAGAGACCCAGTACTTC. Translating it yields CASSRTGVETQYF. V and J are TRBV5-8 and TRBJ2-5; 7 bases are a match to TRBD1. The ends lost 4 bases at V and 4 bases at J; junction bases unmatched: 4. Per germline, CDR1 SGHTS and CDR2 YDEGEE. This CDR3 has 13 amino acids. The full variable domain, its missing parts supplied by reference TRBV5-8 and TRBJ2-5, is EAGVTQSPTHLIKTRGQQATLRCSPISGHTSVYWYQQALGLGLQFLLWYDEGEERNRGNFPPRFSGRQFPNYSSELNVNALELEDSALYLCASSRTGVETQYFGPGTRLLVL.

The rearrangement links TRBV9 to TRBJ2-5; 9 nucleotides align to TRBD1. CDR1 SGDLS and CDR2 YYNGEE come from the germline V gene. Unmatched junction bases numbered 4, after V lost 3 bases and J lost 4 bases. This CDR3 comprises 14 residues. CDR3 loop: CASSGQGVGETQYF. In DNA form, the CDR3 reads TGTGCCAGCAGCGGACAGGGGGTTGGAGAGACCCAGTACTTC.

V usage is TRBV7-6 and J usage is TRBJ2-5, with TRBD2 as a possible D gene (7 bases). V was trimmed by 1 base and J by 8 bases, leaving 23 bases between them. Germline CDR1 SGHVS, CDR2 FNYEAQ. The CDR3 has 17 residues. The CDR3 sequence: CASSLGSGGGPSGTQYF. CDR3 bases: TGTGCCAGCAGCTTAGGTTCTGGCGGGGGCCCCAGCGGTACCCAGTACTTC.

The CDR3 region is CASSYELTGEGEKLFF. As DNA, the CDR3 is TGTGCCAGCAGCTATGAACTGACAGGGGAGGGTGAAAAACTGTTTTTT. The chain joins TRBV7-9 to TRBJ1-4, with 8 bases lining up with TRBD1. The J segment lost 7 bases and the V segment lost 4 bases, leaving 11 bases of the junction unmatched. CDR1 and CDR2 from the germline V gene are SEHNR and FQNEAQ (reference sequence). This CDR3 is 16 amino acids long.

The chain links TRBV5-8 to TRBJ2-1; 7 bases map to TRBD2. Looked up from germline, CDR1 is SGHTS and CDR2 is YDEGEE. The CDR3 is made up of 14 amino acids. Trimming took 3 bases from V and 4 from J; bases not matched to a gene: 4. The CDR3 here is CASSSSGPYNEQFF. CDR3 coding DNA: TGTGCCAGCAGCTCTAGCGGTCCATACAATGAGCAGTTCTTC.

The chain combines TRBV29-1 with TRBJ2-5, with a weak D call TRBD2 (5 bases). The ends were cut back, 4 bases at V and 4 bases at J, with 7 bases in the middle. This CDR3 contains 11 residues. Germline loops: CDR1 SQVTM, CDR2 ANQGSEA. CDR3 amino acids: CSVGGRETQYF. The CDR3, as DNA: TGCAGCGTTGGAGGGCGAGAGACCCAGTACTTC.